This paragraph reports one T cell receptor beta chain. What it recognizes is unknown. The source of the sample is a study of shared clonotypes between healthy human individuals. For the study at large: CD8 memory received one plate per donor, CD8 naive two, CD4 memory three and CD4 naive three. Findings and limits, study-wide: With few donors, the genetic and exposure-history diversity represented was limited. The expectation was that sequencing depth would affect clonotype sharing among donors.

The trim removed 1 base at V and 4 bases at J, leaving 6 bases unmatched. This CDR3 contains 15 residues. Per the germline V gene, CDR1 is KGHSH and CDR2 is LQKENI. The donors, all of them Caucasian adults, lived in Nashville, Tennessee. The data were produced by immunoSEQ multiplex PCR, yet TCRdb's version contains in-frame clones alone and is incomplete. Of 1.4 million or so clones in the sample, 97% to 99% were seen once. The specimen sequenced was naive CD4+ T cells sorted from blood. Subset given: CD45RA+ positively selected. The receptor's source is a young man in good health. V usage is TRBV18 and J usage is TRBJ1-2; 7 bases fit TRBD1. CDR3 DNA: TGTGCCAGCTCACCACGGACAGGCCTCTCCTATGGCTACACCTTC. This translates into CASSPRTGLSYGYTF.